One T cell receptor (beta chain) is described in this entry. Its target is not known. This CDR3 is 17 amino acids long. The junction had 9 bases not matched to a gene; V was cut back by 0 bases and J by 4 bases. The germline V gene has CDR1 SGHAT and CDR2 FQNNGV. This entry is derived from a study of CD8 T cells in ankylosing spondylitis. General observations from the study: Within ankylosing spondylitis blood, a TCR beta motif made up of roughly eight highly homologous variants appeared to be characteristic.

TCRdb re-called the 5' RACE reads with MiXCR, one entry per CDR3 protein. The data show some 450,000 distinct CDR3 sequences, 17% seen once. This clonotype originated in a male donor with ankylosing spondylitis. V gene TRBV11-2 combines with J gene TRBJ2-3, with 8 bases that match TRBD1. Sample: blood, either unsorted or a sorted T cell fraction (not recorded which). CDR3 protein: CASSLDPGGRRSDTQYF. In nucleotides, the CDR3 is TGTGCCAGCAGCTTAGATCCAGGGGGCCGTCGATCAGATACGCAGTATTTT. The full variable domain, completed using reference TRBV11-2 and TRBJ2-3, is EAGVAQSPRYKIIEKRQSVAFWCNPISGHATLYWYQQILGQGPKLLIQFQNNGVVDDSQLPKDRFSAERLKGVDSTLKIQPAKLEDSAVYLCASSLDPGGRRSDTQYFGPGTRLTVL.